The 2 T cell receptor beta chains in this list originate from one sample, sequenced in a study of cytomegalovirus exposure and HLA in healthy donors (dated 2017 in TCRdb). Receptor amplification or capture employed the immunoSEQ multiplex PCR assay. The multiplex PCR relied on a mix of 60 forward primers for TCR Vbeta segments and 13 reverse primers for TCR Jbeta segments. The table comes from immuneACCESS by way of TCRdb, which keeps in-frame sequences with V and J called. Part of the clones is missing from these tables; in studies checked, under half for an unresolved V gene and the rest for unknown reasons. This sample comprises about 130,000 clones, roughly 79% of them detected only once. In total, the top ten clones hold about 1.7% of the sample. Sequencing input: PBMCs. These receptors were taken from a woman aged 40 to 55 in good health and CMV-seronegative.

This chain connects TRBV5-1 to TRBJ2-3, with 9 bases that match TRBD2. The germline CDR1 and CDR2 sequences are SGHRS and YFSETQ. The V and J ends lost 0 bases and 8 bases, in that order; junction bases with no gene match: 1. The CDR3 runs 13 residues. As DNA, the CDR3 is TGCGCCAGCAGCTTGGAGGGACTAGCTACGCAGTATTTT. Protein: CASSLEGLATQYF.

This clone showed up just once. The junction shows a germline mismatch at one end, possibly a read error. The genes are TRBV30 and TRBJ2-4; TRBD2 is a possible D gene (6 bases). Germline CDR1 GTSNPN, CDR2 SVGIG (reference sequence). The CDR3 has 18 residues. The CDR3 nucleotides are TGTGCCTGGAGAGGAAACGGTGTTACGGAACTAGCCAAAAACAGTCAGTACTTC. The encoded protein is CAWRGNGVTELAKNSQYF. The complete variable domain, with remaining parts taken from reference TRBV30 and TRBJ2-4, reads SQTIHQWPATLVQPVGSPLSLECTVEGTSNPNLYWYRQAAGRGLQLLFYSVGIGQISSEVPQNLSASRPQDRQFILSSKKLLLSDSGFYLCAWRGNGVTELAKNSQYFGAGTRLSVL.